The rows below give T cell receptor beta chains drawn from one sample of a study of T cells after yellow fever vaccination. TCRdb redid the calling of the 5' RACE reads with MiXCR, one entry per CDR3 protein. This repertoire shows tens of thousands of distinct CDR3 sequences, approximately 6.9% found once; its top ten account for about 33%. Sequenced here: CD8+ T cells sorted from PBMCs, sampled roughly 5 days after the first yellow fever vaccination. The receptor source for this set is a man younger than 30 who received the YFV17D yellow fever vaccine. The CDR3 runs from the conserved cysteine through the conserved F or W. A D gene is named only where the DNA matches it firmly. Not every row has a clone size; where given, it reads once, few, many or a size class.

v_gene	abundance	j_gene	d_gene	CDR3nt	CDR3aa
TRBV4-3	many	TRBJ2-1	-	TGCGCCAGCAGCCAAAGTGGGGGGGCATCGGATGAGCAGTTCTTC	CASSQSGGASDEQFF
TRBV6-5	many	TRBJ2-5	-	TGTGCCAGCAGTCAGACACAAGAGACCCAGTACTTC	CASSQTQETQYF
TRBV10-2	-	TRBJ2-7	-	TGCGCCAGCAGTGACACAGGGTTGTTGAACTTC	CASSDTGLLNF
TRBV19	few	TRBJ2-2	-	TGTGCCAGTAGCCCCAGGGGGGCGCAGACCGGGGAGCTGTTTTTT	CASSPRGAQTGELFF
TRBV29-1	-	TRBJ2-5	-	TGCAGCGCCGTATGGGGTGTTTGGAAAGAGACCCAGTACTTC	CSAVWGVWKETQYF
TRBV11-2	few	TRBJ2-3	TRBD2	TGTGCCAGCAGCGGCGGGGGGGAGACTTACACAGATACGCAGTATTTT	CASSGGGETYTDTQYF
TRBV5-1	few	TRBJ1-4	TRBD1	TGCGCCAGCAGATACCGGGACAGAAATGAAAAACTGTTTTTT	CASRYRDRNEKLFF
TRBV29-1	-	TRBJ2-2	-	TGCAGCGTTGATGGGTCGACCGGGGAGCTGTTTTTT	CSVDGSTGELFF
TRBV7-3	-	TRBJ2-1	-	TGTGCCAGCAGCGAAGGGGTCGGGACCGGCTACAATGAGCAGTTCTTC	CASSEGVGTGYNEQFF
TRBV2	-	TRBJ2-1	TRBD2	TGTGCCAGCGGAACCGGGACTAGCTCCTACAATGAGCAGTTCTTC	CASGTGTSSYNEQFF
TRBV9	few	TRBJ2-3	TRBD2	TGTGCCAGCAGCGTGACGGGACTAGCGGGGTTTAGCACAGATACGCAGTATTTT	CASSVTGLAGFSTDTQYF
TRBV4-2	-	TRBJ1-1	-	TGTGCCAGCAGCCAAGAGGGTATGAACACTGAAGCTTTCTTT	CASSQEGMNTEAFF
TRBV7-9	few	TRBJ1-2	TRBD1	TGTGCCAGCAGCTCCCCCCCTGGACAGGTCCACTATGGCTACACCTTC	CASSSPPGQVHYGYTF
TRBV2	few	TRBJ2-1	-	TGTGCCAGCAGTAATACTAGGTACAATGAGCAGTTCTTC	CASSNTRYNEQFF
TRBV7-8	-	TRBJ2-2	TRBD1	TGTGCCAGCAGCGAGACAGGGACCGGGGAGCTGTTTTTT	CASSETGTGELFF
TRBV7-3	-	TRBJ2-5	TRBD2	TGTGCCAGCAGCTCACTAGCGGGACAAGAGACCCAGTACTTC	CASSSLAGQETQYF
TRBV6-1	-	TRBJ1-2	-	TGTGCCAGCGCCCCCTCGCGTGCAGGGAAGGGGAACTATGGCTACACCTTC	CASAPSRAGKGNYGYTF
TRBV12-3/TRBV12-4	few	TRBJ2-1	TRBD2	TGTGCCTTCAGTCCCACGGGACTAGCGGGGGGGTACTACAATGAGCAGTTCTTC	CAFSPTGLAGGYYNEQFF
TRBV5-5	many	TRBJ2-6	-	TGTGCCAGCAGGCAGGTTATGGTCTCTGGGGCCAACGTCCTGACTTTC	CASRQVMVSGANVLTF
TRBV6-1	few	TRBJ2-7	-	TGTGCCAGCAGTGAAGGGCCACCCAAGGGATACGAGCAGTACTTC	CASSEGPPKGYEQYF
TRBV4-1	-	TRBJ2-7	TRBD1	TGCGCCAGCAGCCAAGCAGGACAGGGATCTTACGAGCAGTACTTC	CASSQAGQGSYEQYF
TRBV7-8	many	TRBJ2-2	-	TGTGCCAGCAGTCCTTACCGGGACAACACCGGGGAGCTGTTTTTT	CASSPYRDNTGELFF
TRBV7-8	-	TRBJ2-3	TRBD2	TGTGCCAGCATCGGGGGGGGCGGGGGATCTCTGAGCACAGATACGCAGTATTTT	CASIGGGGGSLSTDTQYF
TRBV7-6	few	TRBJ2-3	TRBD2	TGTGCCAGCAGCCCCCCATGGAGCGGGGGGGGAGATACGCAGTATTTT	CASSPPWSGGGDTQYF